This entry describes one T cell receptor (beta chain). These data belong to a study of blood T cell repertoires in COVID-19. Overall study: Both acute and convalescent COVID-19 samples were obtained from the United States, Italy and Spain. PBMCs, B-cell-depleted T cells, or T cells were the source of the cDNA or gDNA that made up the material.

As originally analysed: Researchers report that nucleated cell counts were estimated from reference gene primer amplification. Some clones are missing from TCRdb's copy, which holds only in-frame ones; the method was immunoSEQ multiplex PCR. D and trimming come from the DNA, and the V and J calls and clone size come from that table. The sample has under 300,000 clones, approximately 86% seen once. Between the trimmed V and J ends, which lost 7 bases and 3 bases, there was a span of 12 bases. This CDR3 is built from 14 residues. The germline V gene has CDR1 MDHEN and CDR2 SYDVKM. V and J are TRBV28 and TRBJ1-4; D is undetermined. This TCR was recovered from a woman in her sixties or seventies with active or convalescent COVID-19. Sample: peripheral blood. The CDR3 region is CASIHSSSNEKLFF. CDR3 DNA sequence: TGTGCCAGCATCCACAGTTCTTCTAATGAAAAACTGTTTTTT.